This entry describes one T cell receptor beta chain. Its antigen is not known. Germline V gives CDR1 SGHNT, CDR2 YYREEE (reference sequence). This CDR3 contains 17 residues. Trimming took 4 bases from V and 5 from J, leaving 22 bases between them. The record originates from a study of beta chain features in type 1 diabetes. Sorting that relied on CD45RO/CCR7/CD25/CD127/CD95/CD27 yielded CD4+ naive, central memory, regulatory and stem cell-like memory cells. General study results and limits: There was a possibility that cDNA sequencing over-represented cells with high TCR expression. The question left open here concerned HLA type influencing TCRB rearrangement. Within patients, naive, central memory and Treg TCRB repertoires seemed more similar than within healthy donors.

Of the isolated RNA, all was reverse transcribed, and so the sequenced material was expressed TCRB transcripts. Method: immunoSEQ multiplex PCR; TCRdb's copy keeps in-frame clones and lacks some. The sample holds fewer than 350,000 clones; 7.5% to 9.5% are singletons and the top ten take roughly 1%. V is TRBV5-4 and J is TRBJ2-4, with TRBD2 as a possible D gene (6 bases). This sequence originates from a woman aged 18 to 35 in good health. Sequencing was done on a sample of central memory CD4+ T cells from blood. This chain's CDR3 is CASSQGLGDGGENIQYF. In DNA, the CDR3 is TGTGCCAGCAGCCAAGGTCTTGGGGATGGAGGGGAAAACATTCAGTACTTC.